The 32 T cell receptor beta chains below all came from one sample that was sequenced in a study of T cell responses to AZD1222 COVID-19 vaccine. Here immunoSEQ multiplex PCR was the method, and the copy in TCRdb shows in-frame clones only, minus some. Of roughly 180,000 clones listed, around 90% are singletons. Here the sequenced sample was peripheral blood, taken on day 0 of AZD1222 vaccination. The source is an adult in good health.

A single count supports this clone. The DNA for the CDR3 is TGTGCCAGCAGCTTAGAAGGACAGGGGAACACTGAAGCTTTCTTT. It translates to CASSLEGQGNTEAFF. The rearrangement joins TRBV11-2 to TRBJ1-1; 8 nucleotides line up with TRBD1. Germline CDR1 SGHAT, CDR2 FQNNGV. CDR3 length: 15 amino acids. The J segment lost 1 base and the V segment lost 0 bases, leaving 1 base of the junction unmatched.

V usage is TRBV29-1 and J usage is TRBJ2-2, with 9 bases fitting TRBD2. The CDR3 is 19 amino acids. Germline trimming cut 4 bases from V and 4 bases from J; bases unmatched to any gene: 19. The germline gives CDR1 SQVTM, CDR2 ANQGSEA. The CDR3 sequence is CSVAGLDRVGAGGTGELFF. The CDR3 DNA reads as TGCAGCGTTGCTGGACTAGACAGGGTAGGAGCGGGGGGCACCGGGGAGCTGTTTTTT.

The chain employs TRBV7-8 and TRBJ1-5; D not resolved. The CDR3 loop spans 14 amino acids. Looked up from germline, CDR1 is SGHVS and CDR2 is FQNEAQ. Trimming pared 8 bases from V and 3 bases from J, leaving 14 bases between. The CDR3 region has the DNA TGTGCCAGCTCAGCCCTTGGGCCCAATCAGCCCCAGCATTTT. Amino acid sequence: CASSALGPNQPQHF.

The V and J genes are TRBV5-4 and TRBJ1-1; D remains ambiguous. Trimming shortened V by 1 base and J by 0 bases, and 4 bases separated the two germline ends. CDR3 length: 13 amino acids. Germline V gives CDR1 SGHNT, CDR2 YYREEE (reference sequence). CDR3 sequence: CASSLTLNTEAFF. DNA of the CDR3: TGTGCCAGCAGCTTGACCTTGAACACTGAAGCTTTCTTT.

The chain joins TRBV3-1 (or the pseudogene TRBV3-2) to TRBJ2-3; 10 nucleotides align to TRBD1. Germline CDR1 reads LGHDT; CDR2 reads YNNKEL (reference sequence). V shed 4 bases, J shed 3 bases, and the junction held 7 bases outside the gene matches. This CDR3 is built from 16 residues. CDR3 DNA sequence: TGTGCCAGCAGCCTTCGGAGGGGACAGGGGACAGATACGCAGTATTTT. Protein sequence: CASSLRRGQGTDTQYF.

This clone was detected once. The CDR3 nucleotides read TGCGCCAGCAGCTTGGAAAGACAGGGTCTTACCTGGGGCACTGAAGCTTTCTTT. This translates into CASSLERQGLTWGTEAFF. The chain joins TRBV5-1 to TRBJ1-1, with 7 bases identical to TRBD1. With V trimmed by 0 bases and J by 4 bases, 15 bases remained unmatched. This CDR3 has 18 amino acids. From germline, CDR1 is SGHRS and CDR2 YFSETQ.

This sequence joins TRBV9 and TRBJ2-1; 10 bases match TRBD2. The length of the CDR3 is 18 residues. The V gene end was trimmed by 0 bases and the J gene end by 6 bases; junction bases not matched to a gene: 12. Per the germline V gene, CDR1 is SGDLS and CDR2 is YYNGEE. Written as DNA, the CDR3 is TGTGCCAGCAGCGTAGGGACTAGCGGAACCCGCTTAGGCAATGAGCAGTTCTTC. This encodes CASSVGTSGTRLGNEQFF. Using reference TRBV9 and TRBJ2-1 for the parts outside the CDR3, the full variable domain is DSGVTQTPKHLITATGQRVTLRCSPRSGDLSVYWYQQSLDQGLQFLIQYYNGEERAKGNILERFSAQQFPDLHSELNLSSLELGDSALYFCASSVGTSGTRLGNEQFFGPGTRLTVL.

V usage is TRBV28 and J usage is TRBJ1-5; 12 bases align to TRBD1. CDR1 MDHEN and CDR2 SYDVKM come from the germline V gene. CDR3 length: 20 residues. The V gene end was trimmed by 2 bases and the J gene end by 1 base; junction bases not matched to a gene: 12. In nucleotides, the CDR3 is TGTGCCAGCAGTTTAGCCGGGACAGGGGGCTTATTGGGGAGCAATCAGCCCCAGCATTTT. Protein product: CASSLAGTGGLLGSNQPQHF. Full variable domain (remainder filled in from reference TRBV28 and TRBJ1-5): DVKVTQSSRYLVKRTGEKVFLECVQDMDHENMFWYRQDPGLGLRLIYFSYDVKMKEKGDIPEGYSVSREKKERFSLILESASTNQTSMYLCASSLAGTGGLLGSNQPQHFGDGTRLSIL.

The chain recombines TRBV7-2 with TRBJ1-4, with D possibly matching TRBD1 (6 bases). In germline, CDR1 is SGHTA, CDR2 FQGNSA. The CDR3 is 14 residues long. V lost 2 bases and J 11 bases, leaving 15 bases between the germline ends. The CDR3 sequence: CASSLNLQRGKLFF. The CDR3 coding sequence is TGTGCCAGCAGCTTAAATTTACAGAGGGGGAAACTGTTTTTT.

The V and J genes are TRBV24-1 and TRBJ1-1; D not certain. The germline V gene has CDR1 KGHDR and CDR2 SFDVKD. The germline V and J ends were trimmed by 3 bases and 5 bases, with 9 bases remaining between them. This CDR3 comprises 13 residues. CDR3 protein: CATSDLSRTEAFF. CDR3 in DNA: TGTGCCACCAGTGATCTTAGCAGGACTGAAGCTTTCTTT.

The V gene is TRBV19, the J gene TRBJ2-1; D is unclear. Germline lookup yields CDR1 LNHDA and CDR2 SQIVND (reference sequence). Trimming pared 3 bases from V and 3 bases from J, leaving 12 bases between. The CDR3 runs 15 residues. CDR3 residues: CASSIVQSNYNEQFF. The CDR3 DNA sequence: TGTGCCAGTAGTATCGTCCAATCCAACTACAATGAGCAGTTCTTC.

This rearrangement joins TRBV6-1 to TRBJ1-6; D uncertain. This CDR3 is 18 amino acids long. Trimming took 2 bases from V and 0 from J, leaving 14 bases between them. Germline V gene data show CDR1 as MNHNS and CDR2 as SASEGT. The CDR3 sequence is CASSEYSFLLSYNSPLHF. The CDR3 DNA reads TGTGCCAGCAGTGAATATAGTTTCCTACTCTCCTATAATTCACCCCTCCACTTT.

The rearrangement links TRBV6-5 to TRBJ2-1, with D uncertain. Germline V gene sequence: CDR1 MNHEY, CDR2 SVGAGI. The CDR3 contains 14 residues. V lost 2 bases and J lost 7, with 12 bases in between. This CDR3 reads CASSYTYSRNEQFF. The CDR3 DNA is TGTGCCAGCAGTTACACATATTCTAGGAATGAGCAGTTCTTC.

Worth noting for this clone: Other DNA sequences from this sample encode an identical CDR3 as well. This chain uses TRBV5-1 with TRBJ2-2, with TRBD1 identical over 8 bases. Looked up from germline, CDR1 is SGHRS and CDR2 is YFSETQ. The CDR3 contains 16 residues. V gave up 2 bases and J gave up 2 bases; unmatched junction bases: 5. The CDR3 DNA sequence: TGCGCCAGCAGCTTAGAGGGACAGGCCAACACCGGGGAGCTGTTTTTT. Its protein product is CASSLEGQANTGELFF.

The chain has TRBV6-4 and TRBJ1-1; D is undetermined. Germline-derived CDR1 and CDR2 are MRHNA and SNTAGT. V shed 5 bases and J shed 0 bases, with 10 bases lying between them. This CDR3 is built from 14 residues. The CDR3 sequence is CASSKGGVNTEAFF. In DNA form, the CDR3 reads TGTGCCAGCAGTAAGGGTGGGGTGAACACTGAAGCTTTCTTT.

The gene calls are TRBV5-1 and TRBJ2-7; weak D call: TRBD2 (5 bases). Trimming took 3 bases from V and 3 from J, leaving 10 bases between them. In germline, CDR1 is SGHRS, CDR2 YFSETQ. This CDR3 is 13 amino acids long. The CDR3 DNA reads as TGCGCCAGCAGCTGGACGGGGAGCTACGAGCAGTACTTC. This codes for CASSWTGSYEQYF.

The chain carries TRBV18 and TRBJ1-1; perhaps TRBD1 as D (5 bases). Germline-derived CDR1 and CDR2 are KGHSH and LQKENI. V was clipped by 3 bases and J by 0 bases, with 14 bases between them. This CDR3 has 16 residues. CDR3 nucleotides: TGTGCCAGCTCACCCGCGGGGGGGTATATGAACACTGAAGCTTTCTTT. Its translation is CASSPAGGYMNTEAFF.

V gene TRBV4-1 combines with J gene TRBJ1-6; D might be TRBD1 (5 bases). The CDR3 is 14 residues long. In germline, CDR1 is MGHRA, CDR2 YSYEKL. Trimming took 1 base from V and 9 from J, leaving 10 bases between them. CDR3 DNA: TGCGCCAGCAGCCAAGCAGGGCCGCTTTCACCCCTCCACTTT. It translates to CASSQAGPLSPLHF.

This chain uses TRBV4-3 with TRBJ2-1; D possibly corresponds to TRBD2 (5 bases). This CDR3 is built from 13 residues. Germline CDR1 LGHNA, CDR2 YSLEER. V lost 4 bases to trimming and J lost 7 bases, with 11 bases between them. CDR3 in DNA: TGCGCCAGCAGCCCTAGCTCACGGAATGAGCAGTTCTTC. It codes for CASSPSSRNEQFF.

J is TRBJ2-7 and V is TRBV11-2; 7 nucleotides agree with TRBD1. Germline CDR1 is SGHAT and CDR2 is FQNNGV. This CDR3 is built from 13 residues. Unmatched junction bases numbered 7, after V lost 6 bases and J lost 5 bases. For the CDR3, the DNA is TGTGCCAGCAGTCAAGACAGGGCCCACGAGCAGTACTTC. Its translation is CASSQDRAHEQYF.

The chain links TRBV29-1 to TRBJ1-3, with D possibly matching TRBD1 (5 bases). CDR3 length: 11 amino acids. The germline V gene has CDR1 SQVTM and CDR2 ANQGSEA. V was cut by 6 bases and J by 5 bases, with 8 bases left in between. The CDR3 DNA follows: TGCAGCGTAAGACAGCGAAACACCATATATTTT. Protein product: CSVRQRNTIYF.

This clone occurred a few times. The rearrangement joins TRBV28 to TRBJ1-2; the D is unclear. CDR1 MDHEN and CDR2 SYDVKM come from the germline V gene. The CDR3 spans 16 residues. V lost 5 bases and J 1 base, leaving 17 bases between the germline ends. The DNA for the CDR3 is TGTGCCAGCAGTCTCACCCGGGGAACCCTTAACTATGGCTACACCTTC. This translates into CASSLTRGTLNYGYTF.

Here the CDR3 DNA reads TGTGCCAGTGGGGGATCTGGAAACACCATATATTTT. Residues: CASGGSGNTIYF. This chain joins TRBV19 and TRBJ1-3, with a weak D call TRBD1 (5 bases). V gave up 8 bases and J gave up 1 base, with 6 bases separating them. The CDR3 loop spans 12 amino acids. Germline assignment: CDR1 LNHDA and CDR2 SQIVND (reference sequence).

The CDR3 reads CASKGNTEAFF. CDR3 DNA: TGTGCCAGCAAGGGGAACACTGAAGCTTTCTTT. V is TRBV28 and J is TRBJ1-1, with unresolved D. The germline V gene has CDR1 MDHEN and CDR2 SYDVKM. CDR3 length equals 11 residues. With 7 bases removed from V and 1 base from J, the gap between germline ends came to 4 bases.

The gene calls are TRBV6-8 and TRBJ1-1; D perhaps matches TRBD1 (5 bases). The CDR3 contains 15 residues. Germline V gene lookup returns CDR1 MNHGY and CDR2 SAAAGT. V lost 5 bases and J lost 1, with 14 bases in between. The CDR3 nucleotides are TGTGCCAGCAGTGAAGTCGGGGGGAAGAACACTGAAGCTTTCTTT. This encodes CASSEVGGKNTEAFF.

The rearrangement uses TRBV28 and TRBJ2-7; TRBD2 is a possible D gene (5 bases). This CDR3 is 12 amino acids long. Germline V gene data show CDR1 as MDHEN and CDR2 as SYDVKM. Trimming removed 6 bases at V and 3 bases at J, with 9 bases between. CDR3: CASSGVYYEQYF. In DNA form, the CDR3 reads TGTGCCAGCAGCGGGGTCTACTACGAGCAGTACTTC.

The chain joins TRBV10-3 to TRBJ2-7; D perhaps matches TRBD2 (5 bases). V lost 7 bases and J lost 0, with 10 bases in between. The CDR3 length is 13 residues. CDR1 and CDR2 (germline): ENHRY, SYGVKD. In nucleotides, the CDR3 is TGTGCCATCAAGGCGGGCGACTCCTACGAGCAGTACTTC. Protein: CAIKAGDSYEQYF.

J is TRBJ1-1 and V is TRBV7-9, with D possibly matching TRBD1 (6 bases). The CDR3 is 14 amino acids. The V gene lost 7 bases and the J gene lost 3 bases, with 15 bases spanning the gap. Germline V gene data show CDR1 as SEHNR and CDR2 as FQNEAQ (reference sequence). The CDR3 bases are TGTGCCAGCATAACAGGGAGGCGGGACACTGAAGCTTTCTTT. Translation gives CASITGRRDTEAFF. The full variable domain, its missing parts supplied by reference TRBV7-9 and TRBJ1-1, is DTGVSQNPRHKITKRGQNVTFRCDPISEHNRLYWYRQTLGQGPEFLTYFQNEAQLEKSRLLSDRFSAERPKGSFSTLEIQRTEQGDSAMYLCASITGRRDTEAFFGQGTRLTVV.

The genes are TRBV6-5 and TRBJ2-2; D remains ambiguous. Germline V lookup: CDR1 MNHEY, CDR2 SVGAGI. The V end lost 10 bases, the J end lost 4 bases, and 13 bases lay between the germline ends. The length of the CDR3 is 13 residues. Here the CDR3 reads CATYRVSTGELFF. The CDR3 DNA sequence: TGTGCCACCTATAGGGTTTCCACCGGGGAGCTGTTTTTT.

CDR3 nucleotides: TGTGCCAGTGGGACGGGCGGGCGGCAGTATTTT. Translating gives CASGTGGRQYF. This rearrangement joins TRBV6-5 to TRBJ2-3; D may be TRBD1 or TRBD2 (5 bases each). Germline CDR1 is MNHEY and CDR2 is SVGAGI. Trimming cost V 9 bases and J 11 bases, with 15 bases left between them. The CDR3 has 11 amino acids.

This chain connects TRBV29-1 to TRBJ2-5; tentative D call: TRBD2 (7 bases). The V gene lost 7 bases and the J gene lost 3 bases, with 21 bases spanning the gap. CDR1 SQVTM and CDR2 ANQGSEA come from the germline V gene. This CDR3 is 15 amino acids long. The CDR3 DNA sequence: TGCAGCGCCACTTCAAGGGGGGGCTCGGAAGAGACCCAGTACTTC. Amino acids: CSATSRGGSEETQYF.

This clone was found once. The gene calls are TRBV4-3 and TRBJ2-3; 8 nucleotides align to TRBD2. Trimming cost V 0 bases and J 3 bases; bases outside gene matches: 8. Germline assignment: CDR1 LGHNA and CDR2 YSLEER. The CDR3 spans 17 residues. The CDR3 DNA reads TGCGCCAGCAGCCAAGAGAGCGGCGGGGGGCGAACAGATACGCAGTATTTT. This sequence encodes CASSQESGGGRTDTQYF.